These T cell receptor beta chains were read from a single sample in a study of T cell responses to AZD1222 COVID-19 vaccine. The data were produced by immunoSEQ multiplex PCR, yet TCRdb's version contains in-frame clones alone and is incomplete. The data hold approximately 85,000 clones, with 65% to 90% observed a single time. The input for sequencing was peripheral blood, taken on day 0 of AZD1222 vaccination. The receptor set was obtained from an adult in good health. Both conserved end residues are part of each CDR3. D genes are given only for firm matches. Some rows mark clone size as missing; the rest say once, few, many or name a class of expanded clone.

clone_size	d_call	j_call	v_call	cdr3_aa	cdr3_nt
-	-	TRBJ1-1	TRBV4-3	CASSPTSRNTEAFF	TGCGCCAGCAGCCCCACCAGCCGGAACACTGAAGCTTTCTTT
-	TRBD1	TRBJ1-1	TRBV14	CARSGQVNTEAFF	TGTGCCAGAAGTGGACAGGTGAACACTGAAGCTTTCTTT
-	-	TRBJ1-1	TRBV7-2	CASSQLGLNTEAFF	TGTGCCAGCAGCCAACTGGGCCTGAACACTGAAGCTTTCTTT
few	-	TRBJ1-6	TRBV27	CASSLSGNSYNSPLHF	TGTGCCAGCAGTTTATCGGGGAACTCCTATAATTCACCCCTCCACTTT
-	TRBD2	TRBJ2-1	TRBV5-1	CASSFTSGSSYNEQFF	TGCGCCAGCAGCTTTACTAGCGGGAGCTCCTACAATGAGCAGTTCTTC
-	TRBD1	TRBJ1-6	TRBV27	CASRSVGQVYSPLHF	TGTGCCAGCAGGAGCGTAGGACAGGTCTATTCACCCCTCCACTTT
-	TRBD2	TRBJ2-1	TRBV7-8	CASSFTSGGHLNEQFF	TGTGCCAGCAGCTTCACTAGCGGGGGCCATCTCAATGAGCAGTTCTTC
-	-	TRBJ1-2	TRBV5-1	CASSLEAGGLVGGYTF	TGCGCCAGCAGCTTGGAAGCCGGGGGTTTGGTGGGTGGCTACACCTTC
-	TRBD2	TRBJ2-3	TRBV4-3	CASSHGSGRAGDTQYF	TGCGCCAGCAGCCACGGAAGCGGGAGGGCGGGGGATACGCAGTATTTT
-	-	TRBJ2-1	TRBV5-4	CASSLQGTYNEQFF	TGTGCCAGCAGCTTACAGGGCACGTACAATGAGCAGTTCTTC
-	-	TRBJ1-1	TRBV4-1	CASSQDPGTEAFF	TGCGCCAGCAGCCAAGATCCAGGCACTGAAGCTTTCTTT
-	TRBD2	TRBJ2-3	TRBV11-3	CASSLGRAGGQDTQYF	TGTGCCAGCAGCTTAGGCCGAGCGGGGGGGCAAGATACGCAGTATTTT
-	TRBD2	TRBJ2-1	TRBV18	CASSPLTSGPYNEQFF	TGTGCCAGCTCACCACTTACTAGCGGGCCTTACAATGAGCAGTTCTTC
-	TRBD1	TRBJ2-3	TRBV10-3	CAISPGQGGGTDTQYF	TGTGCCATCAGTCCGGGACAGGGTGGGGGCACAGATACGCAGTATTTT
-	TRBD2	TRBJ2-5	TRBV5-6	CASRSGVHTQYF	TGTGCCAGCCGTAGCGGGGTCCACACCCAGTACTTC
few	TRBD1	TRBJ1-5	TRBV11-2	CASSHRGFNQPQHF	TGTGCCAGCAGCCACAGGGGGTTTAATCAGCCCCAGCATTTT
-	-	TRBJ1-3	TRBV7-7	CASNTRGRAFSGNTIYF	TGTGCCAGCAATACTCGGGGCAGGGCATTTTCTGGAAACACCATATATTTT
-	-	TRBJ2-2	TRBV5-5	CASTLWGANTGELFF	TGTGCCAGCACCTTGTGGGGGGCTAACACCGGGGAGCTGTTTTTT
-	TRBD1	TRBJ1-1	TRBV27	CASSTPTGMGEAFF	TGTGCCAGCAGTACCCCGACAGGGATGGGTGAAGCTTTCTTT
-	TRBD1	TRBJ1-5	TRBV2	CASSQGQAGQPQHF	TGTGCCAGCAGCCAGGGACAGGCTGGACAGCCCCAGCATTTT
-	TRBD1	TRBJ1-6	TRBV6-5	CASSPRDSNSPLHF	TGTGCCAGCAGTCCCCGGGACAGTAATTCACCCCTCCACTTT
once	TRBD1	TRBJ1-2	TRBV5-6	CASSLGASRGNYGYTF	TGTGCCAGCAGCTTGGGTGCAAGCAGGGGGAACTATGGCTACACCTTC
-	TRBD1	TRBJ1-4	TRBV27	CASRTGTGGSEKLFF	TGTGCCAGCAGAACCGGGACAGGGGGGAGTGAAAAACTGTTTTTT
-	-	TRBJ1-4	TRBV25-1	CASSVASGREKLFF	TGTGCCAGCAGTGTGGCGAGTGGGCGCGAAAAACTGTTTTTT
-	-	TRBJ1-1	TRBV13	CASSLRGTTEAFF	TGTGCCAGCAGCTTAAGGGGTACGACTGAAGCTTTCTTT
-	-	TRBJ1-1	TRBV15	CATSGSRWPDTEAFF	TGTGCCACCAGCGGGTCTCGTTGGCCGGACACTGAAGCTTTCTTT
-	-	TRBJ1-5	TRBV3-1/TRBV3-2	CASSQDLGRVDQPQHF	TGTGCCAGCAGCCAAGATCTGGGGAGGGTCGATCAGCCCCAGCATTTT
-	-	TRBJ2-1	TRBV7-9	CASSLVGTHNEQFF	TGTGCCAGCAGCTTAGTAGGGACCCACAATGAGCAGTTCTTC
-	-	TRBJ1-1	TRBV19	CASRGESVEAFF	TGTGCCAGCCGGGGGGAGTCAGTAGAAGCTTTCTTT
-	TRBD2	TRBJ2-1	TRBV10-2	CASSEFGGGGVYNEQFF	TGCGCCAGCAGTGAGTTTGGGGGCGGGGGGGTATACAATGAGCAGTTCTTC
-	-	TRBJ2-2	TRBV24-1	CATGDRRNTGELFF	TGTGCCACCGGCGACAGGAGAAACACCGGGGAGCTGTTTTTT
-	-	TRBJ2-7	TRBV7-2	CASSQQGPWDAQYF	TGTGCCAGCAGCCAGCAGGGCCCGTGGGATGCGCAGTACTTC
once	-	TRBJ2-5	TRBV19	CASSRGTYGQKETQYF	TGTGCCAGTAGTCGTGGGACTTACGGTCAGAAAGAGACCCAGTACTTC
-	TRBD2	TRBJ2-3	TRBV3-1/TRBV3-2	CASSQGVSGGKSTDTQYF	TGTGCCAGCAGCCAAGGGGTTAGCGGGGGAAAATCCACAGATACGCAGTATTTT
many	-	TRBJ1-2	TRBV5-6	CASSDVRYGYTF	TGTGCCAGCAGCGACGTAAGGTATGGCTACACCTTC
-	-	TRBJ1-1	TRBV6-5	CASSYGLTEAFF	TGTGCCAGCAGTTACGGCCTGACTGAAGCTTTCTTT
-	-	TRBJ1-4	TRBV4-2	CASSLAGSHEKLFF	TGTGCCAGCAGCTTGGCAGGGAGTCACGAAAAACTGTTTTTT
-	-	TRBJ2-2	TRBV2	CASSEGVGPRTGELFF	TGTGCCAGCAGTGAAGGCGTGGGGCCACGTACCGGGGAGCTGTTTTTT
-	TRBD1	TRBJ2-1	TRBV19	CASSQTGGAYNEQFF	TGTGCCAGTAGCCAGACAGGGGGCGCCTACAATGAGCAGTTCTTC
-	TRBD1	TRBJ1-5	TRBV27	CASSLQGAQPQHF	TGTGCCAGCAGTCTTCAGGGGGCCCAGCCCCAGCATTTT
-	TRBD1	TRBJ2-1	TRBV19	CATRGTGGYNEQFF	TGTGCCACCCGAGGGACAGGGGGCTACAATGAGCAGTTCTTC